Given below is one TCR beta chain in context. These data belong to a study of cytomegalovirus exposure and HLA in healthy donors. PCR employed 60 Vbeta and 13 Jbeta primers. This table comes from immunoSEQ multiplex PCR, and its TCRdb copy is limited to in-frame clones, with some not included. Of over 100,000 clones in the sample, over 60% were seen once. The V and J ends lost 3 bases and 2 bases, in that order; junction bases with no gene match: 7. The CDR3 extends over 17 amino acids. Per the germline V gene, CDR1 is ENHRY and CDR2 is SYGVKD. The clonotype comes from a woman aged 30 to 39 in good health and CMV-seropositive. Material for sequencing was PBMCs. J is TRBJ2-6 and V is TRBV10-3; 7 nucleotides line up with TRBD1. The CDR3 loop is CAISDSGQSAGANVLTF. DNA of the CDR3: TGTGCCATCAGTGATTCGGGACAGTCCGCTGGGGCCAACGTCCTGACTTTC.